This TCR beta chain was found in a study of blood T cell repertoires in COVID-19. Looked up from germline, CDR1 is SGHVS and CDR2 is FQNEAQ. The J segment lost 7 bases and the V segment lost 0 bases, leaving 6 bases of the junction unmatched. This CDR3 is built from 15 residues. Seattle cases were enrolled at active infection and followed longitudinally. Original methodology: The authors estimated nucleated cell counts from reference gene primer amplification. Assay used: immunoSEQ multiplex PCR; TCRdb lists only in-frame clones, some missing. V, J and clone size were drawn from that table, and D and trimming were deduced from the DNA. This sample carries some 500,000 clones, around nine tenths of them seen once, and the ten largest clones take 7.8%.

The V call is TRBV7-8, the J call TRBJ1-5; TRBD1 matches at 7 bases. The sequenced sample was peripheral blood. This clonotype was obtained from a woman aged 45-60 years with COVID-19, enrolled during active disease. The CDR3 DNA reads TGTGCCAGCAGCTTAGCAGGGGGCGCGGACCAGCCCCAGCATTTT. Translated: CASSLAGGADQPQHF.